Described below is a single T cell receptor beta chain sequence and its context. The antigen is not known. The record originates from a study of T cell repertoires in cytomegalovirus infection. Study information: CMV infection together with matching HLA type was indicated by public TCR beta signatures.

The ends lost 8 bases at V and 3 bases at J; junction bases unmatched: 4. Germline V gene lookup returns CDR1 MNHEY and CDR2 SVGEGT. This CDR3 spans 13 amino acids. MiXCR, applied by TCRdb to the reads, yields one record per CDR3 protein. This table holds over 55,000 distinct CDR3 sequences, about 19% found once. The source is a human donor in good health (CMV status not recorded). Some clones in this sample may be carry-over from other donors' samples. The starting material was CD8+ T cells from cultured PBMCs, obtained from culture after CMV antigen stimulation. This rearrangement joins TRBV6-2 or TRBV6-3 to TRBJ1-5, with 7 bases matching TRBD1. CDR3 sequence reads: CASGRGFNQPQHF. CDR3 bases: TGTGCCAGCGGCAGGGGGTTCAATCAGCCCCAGCATTTT.